Below are 12 T cell receptor beta chains sequenced from a single sample in a study of early T cells in non-severe SARS-CoV-2 infection. TCRdb independently ran MiXCR on the 5' RACE reads; one entry per CDR3 protein. The sample has tens of thousands of distinct CDR3 sequences, less than 14% seen once. The sample was whole blood. The source of these receptors is an adult who was a healthcare worker with PCR-confirmed SARS-CoV-2 infection or an uninfected control (not recorded which).

This clonotype occurred a few times. V is TRBV5-1 and J is TRBJ2-3; 13 nucleotides line up with TRBD2. This CDR3 spans 18 amino acids. Germline CDR1 is SGHRS and CDR2 is YFSETQ. V trimming: 5 bases; J trimming: 1 base; junction bases outside the gene matches: 10. CDR3 DNA: TGCGCCAGCAGTAGTACTAGCGGGGGGGCCCATGGCACAGATACGCAGTATTTT. Protein sequence: CASSSTSGGAHGTDTQYF.

The table lists this clonotype with many counts. The CDR3 DNA reads as TGCGCCAGCAGCTGGGACCCGAACACTGAAGCTTTCTTT. It translates to CASSWDPNTEAFF. This chain links TRBV5-1 with TRBJ1-1, with a possible D match to TRBD1 (5 bases). This CDR3 has 13 residues. Trimming shortened V by 3 bases and J by 1 base, and 7 bases separated the two germline ends. Germline CDR1 is SGHRS and CDR2 is YFSETQ. Together with reference TRBV5-1 and TRBJ1-1, the CDR3 gives the full variable domain: KAGVTQTPRYLIKTRGQQVTLSCSPISGHRSVSWYQQTPGQGLQFLFEYFSETQRNKGNFPGRFSGRQFSNSRSEMNVSTLELGDSALYLCASSWDPNTEAFFGQGTRLTVV.

The sample holds many counts of this clonotype. The chain combines TRBV5-6 with TRBJ1-2; D is ambiguous. The CDR3 covers 14 residues. Germline V CDR1 and CDR2: SGHDT, YYEEEE. Deletions cut 1 base from V and 8 bases from J, with 15 bases between. The CDR3 sequence: CASSLRVFGGGYTF. In DNA, the CDR3 is TGTGCCAGCAGCTTGCGGGTTTTTGGAGGAGGCTACACCTTC.

The chain is built from TRBV3-1 and TRBJ2-1; D is unresolved. Per the germline V gene, CDR1 is LGHDT and CDR2 is YNNKEL (reference sequence). The CDR3 runs 11 residues. CDR3 nucleotides: TGTCGACTTGGAGTGAGAAATGAGCAGTTCTTC. Translated, it gives CRLGVRNEQFF.

There are many counts of this clonotype. V is TRBV6-5 and J is TRBJ2-2; D might be TRBD2 (5 bases). Germline assignment: CDR1 MNHEY and CDR2 SVGAGI. The V end lost 6 bases, the J end lost 7 bases, and 9 bases lay between the germline ends. The CDR3 is 12 residues long. In DNA, the CDR3 is TGTGCCAGCAGGACGGGGAGCGGGGAGCTGTTTTTT. Encoded protein: CASRTGSGELFF.

The chain links TRBV7-2 to TRBJ1-1; unclear D gene. The CDR3 runs 13 residues. V gave up 6 bases and J gave up 3 bases, with 11 bases separating them. CDR1 and CDR2 (germline): SGHTA, FQGNSA. This CDR3 reads CASSLGLDTEAFF. The CDR3 DNA reads as TGTGCCAGCAGTCTGGGTTTAGACACTGAAGCTTTCTTT.

This clonotype was recorded a few times. V is TRBV21-1 and J is TRBJ1-5. TRBV21-1 is listed as a pseudogene. The CDR3 contains 13 residues. CDR3 residues: CASSKVGDQPQHF. In DNA, the CDR3 is TGTGCCAGCAGCAAAGTCGGAGATCAGCCCCAGCATTTT.

At least ten counts were recorded for this clonotype. This chain uses TRBV7-9 with TRBJ1-3; 8 bases are shared with TRBD1. The CDR3 is made up of 15 amino acids. J gave up 3 bases and V 1 base, and 2 bases lay outside the gene matches. Germline CDR1 is SEHNR and CDR2 is FQNEAQ (reference sequence). The DNA for the CDR3 is TGTGCCAGCAGCTTAGGGACAGGGAGTGGAAACACCATATATTTT. Protein product: CASSLGTGSGNTIYF.

The sample holds many counts of this clonotype. The gene calls are TRBV11-2 and TRBJ1-1; D call uncertain. Germline V gives CDR1 SGHAT, CDR2 FQNNGV. Trimming cost V 2 bases and J 3 bases, with 13 bases left between them. The CDR3 length is 15 residues. The CDR3 region has the DNA TGTGCCAGCAGCTTAAGTGGTGGGCGCTACACTGAAGCTTTCTTT. It translates to CASSLSGGRYTEAFF.

This clonotype has ten or more counts. The chain recombines TRBV7-3 with TRBJ1-1; D remains ambiguous. The germline V and J ends were trimmed by 1 base and 5 bases, with 8 bases remaining between them. CDR3 length equals 13 residues. Germline CDR1 SGHTA, CDR2 FQGTGA. In DNA form, the CDR3 reads TGTGCCAGCAGCTTAAATGCGGGGACTGAAGCTTTCTTT. Its translation: CASSLNAGTEAFF.

This clonotype was observed at least ten times. V gene TRBV11-2 combines with J gene TRBJ2-2; 7 positions agree with TRBD2. The CDR3 has 16 amino acids. The J segment lost 0 bases and the V segment lost 7 bases, leaving 8 bases of the junction unmatched. Per the germline V gene, CDR1 is SGHAT and CDR2 is FQNNGV. The CDR3 region is CASTQTGGSNTGELFF. The CDR3 coding sequence is TGTGCCAGCACTCAAACCGGGGGGTCGAACACCGGGGAGCTGTTTTTT.

At least ten counts were recorded for this clonotype. The V and J genes are TRBV20-1 and TRBJ2-5; D gene unclear. CDR1 DFQATT and CDR2 SNEGSKA come from the germline V gene (reference sequence). The V end was cut by 3 bases, the J end by 5 bases, with 16 bases between. The CDR3 extends over 14 amino acids. CDR3 sequence reads: CSARVTVGRETQYF. CDR3 nucleotide sequence: TGCAGTGCTAGGGTAACGGTCGGAAGGGAGACCCAGTACTTC.